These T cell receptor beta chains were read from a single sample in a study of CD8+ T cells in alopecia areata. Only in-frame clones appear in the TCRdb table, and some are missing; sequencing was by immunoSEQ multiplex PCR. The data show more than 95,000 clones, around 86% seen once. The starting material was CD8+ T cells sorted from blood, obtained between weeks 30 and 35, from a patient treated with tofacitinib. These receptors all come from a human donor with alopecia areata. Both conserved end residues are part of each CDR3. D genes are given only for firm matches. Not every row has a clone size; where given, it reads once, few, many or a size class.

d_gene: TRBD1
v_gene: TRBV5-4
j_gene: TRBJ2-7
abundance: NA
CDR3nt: TGTGCCAGCAGCTTGGATGGGACAGGAGATAGAAGCTCCTACGAGCAGTACTTC
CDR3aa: CASSLDGTGDRSSYEQYF

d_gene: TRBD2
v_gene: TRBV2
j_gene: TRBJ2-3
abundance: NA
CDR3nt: TGTGCCAGCAGTCCAATAGCGGGAGTAGGGGCAGATACGCAGTATTTT
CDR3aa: CASSPIAGVGADTQYF

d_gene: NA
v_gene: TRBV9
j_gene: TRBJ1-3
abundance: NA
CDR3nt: TGTGCCAGCAGCGTAGATTTAGCCGGAAACACCATATATTTT
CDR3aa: CASSVDLAGNTIYF

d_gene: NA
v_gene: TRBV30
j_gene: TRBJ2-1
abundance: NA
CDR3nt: TGTGCCTGGACAACCTCCTACAATGAGCAGTTCTTC
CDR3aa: CAWTTSYNEQFF

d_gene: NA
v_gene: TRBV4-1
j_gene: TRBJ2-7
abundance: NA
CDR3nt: TGCGCCAGCAGCCCTTTCGCCTCCTACGAGCAGTACTTC
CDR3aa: CASSPFASYEQYF

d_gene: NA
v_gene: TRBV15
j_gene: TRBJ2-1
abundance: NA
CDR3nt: TGTGCCACCAGTCCTAGCAGCTACAATGAGCAGTTCTTC
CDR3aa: CATSPSSYNEQFF

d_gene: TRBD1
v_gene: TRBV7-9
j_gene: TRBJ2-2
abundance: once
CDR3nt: TGTGCCAGCGCCCCGTCGGGACAGGGGGCCCCAAGCAGGGAGCTGTTTTTT
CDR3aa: CASAPSGQGAPSRELFF

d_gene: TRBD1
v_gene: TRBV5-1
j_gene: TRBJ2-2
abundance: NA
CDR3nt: TGCGCCAGCAGCTCTGGACAGGGGACCGGGGAGCTGTTTTTT
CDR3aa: CASSSGQGTGELFF

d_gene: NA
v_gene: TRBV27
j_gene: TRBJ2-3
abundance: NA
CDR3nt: TGTGCCAGCAGTTTAGGGACGTTGGGCACAGATACGCAGTATTTT
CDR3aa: CASSLGTLGTDTQYF

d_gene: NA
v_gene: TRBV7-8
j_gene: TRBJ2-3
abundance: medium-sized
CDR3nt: TGTGCCAGCAGACCAACCCAGGGGATTTCAGATACGCAGTATTTT
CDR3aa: CASRPTQGISDTQYF

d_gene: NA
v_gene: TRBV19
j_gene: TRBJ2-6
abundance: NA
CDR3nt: TGTGCCAGTAGTAGTATCTCTGGGGCCAACGTCCTGACTTTC
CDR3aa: CASSSISGANVLTF

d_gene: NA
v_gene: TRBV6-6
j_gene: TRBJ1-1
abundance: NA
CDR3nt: TGTGCCAGCTGCCTGGGTTTCACTGAAGCTTTCTTT
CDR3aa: CASCLGFTEAFF

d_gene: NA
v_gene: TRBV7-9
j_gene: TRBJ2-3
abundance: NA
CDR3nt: TGTGCCAGCAGCCCTACAGTTAGCACAGATACGCAGTATTTT
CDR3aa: CASSPTVSTDTQYF

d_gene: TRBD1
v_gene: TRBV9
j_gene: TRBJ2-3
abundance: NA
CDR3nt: TGTGCCAGCAGCGAAACCGGGACAGGGGGATTAGCAGATACGCAGTATTTT
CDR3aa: CASSETGTGGLADTQYF

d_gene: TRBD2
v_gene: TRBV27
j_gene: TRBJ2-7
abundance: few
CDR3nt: TGTGCCAGCAGTTTATCAGGGGCGGGAGCGGGACTTTACGAGCAGTACTTC
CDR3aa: CASSLSGAGAGLYEQYF

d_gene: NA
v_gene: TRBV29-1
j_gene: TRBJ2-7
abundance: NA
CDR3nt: TGCAGCGTTGGAAGCGGCATGAGCGACGAGCAGTGCTTC
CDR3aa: CSVGSGMSDEQCF

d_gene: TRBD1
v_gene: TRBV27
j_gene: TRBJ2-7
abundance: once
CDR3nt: TGTGCCAGCAGCTCATACAGGGGAAGCTACGAGCAGTACTTC
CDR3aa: CASSSYRGSYEQYF

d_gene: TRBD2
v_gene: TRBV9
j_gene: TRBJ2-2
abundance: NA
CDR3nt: TGTGCCAGCAGCTCAGACCTCCTACTAGCGGGAGGGTCAGGAGGGGAGCTGTTTTTT
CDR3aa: CASSSDLLLAGGSGGELFF

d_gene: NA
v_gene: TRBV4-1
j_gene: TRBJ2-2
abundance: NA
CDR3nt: TGCGCCAGCAGCCAACGAAACTTACAGAACACCGGGGAGCTGTTTTTT
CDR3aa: CASSQRNLQNTGELFF

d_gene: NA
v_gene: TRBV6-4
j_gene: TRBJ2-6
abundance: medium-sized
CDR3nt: TGTGCCAGCAGTGACGGGGGCTCTGGGGCCAACGTCCTGACTTTC
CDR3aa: CASSDGGSGANVLTF

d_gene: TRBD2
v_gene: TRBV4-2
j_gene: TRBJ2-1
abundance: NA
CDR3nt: TGTGCCAGCAGCCAAGATACCACTAGCGGGATTTACAATGAGCAGTTCTTC
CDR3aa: CASSQDTTSGIYNEQFF

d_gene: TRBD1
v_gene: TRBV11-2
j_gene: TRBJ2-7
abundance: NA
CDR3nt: TGTGCCAGCAGCTTAGGGGACAGCTCCTACGAGCAGTACTTC
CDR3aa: CASSLGDSSYEQYF

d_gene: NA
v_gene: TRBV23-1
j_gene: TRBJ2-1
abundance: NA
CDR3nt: TGCGCCAGCAGTCAGGTGCGGTGTCTAGCGCAGTTCTTC
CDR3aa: CASSQVRCLAQFF

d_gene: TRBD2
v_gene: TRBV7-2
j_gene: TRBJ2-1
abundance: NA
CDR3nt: TGTGCCAGCAGCTTAGATACTCTAGCGGGCTCCTACAATGAGCAGTTCTTC
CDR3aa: CASSLDTLAGSYNEQFF

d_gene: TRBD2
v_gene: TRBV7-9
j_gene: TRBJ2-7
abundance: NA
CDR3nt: TGTGCCAGCAGCCCCCCGGGGGGGCAATACGAGCAGTACTTC
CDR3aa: CASSPPGGQYEQYF

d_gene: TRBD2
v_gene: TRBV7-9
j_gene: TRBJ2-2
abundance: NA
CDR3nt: TGTGCCAGCAGCCCGTCAAGCGGGAGTGGTACCGGGGAGCTGTTTTTT
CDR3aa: CASSPSSGSGTGELFF

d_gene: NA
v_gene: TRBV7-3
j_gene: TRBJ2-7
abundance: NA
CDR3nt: TGTGCCAGCAGTGCAGGGAACGCCTACGAGCAGTACTTC
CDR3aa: CASSAGNAYEQYF

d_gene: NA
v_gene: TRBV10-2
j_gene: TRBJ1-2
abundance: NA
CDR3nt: TGCGCCAGCAGTGATCAGCTATATGGCTACACCTTC
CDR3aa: CASSDQLYGYTF

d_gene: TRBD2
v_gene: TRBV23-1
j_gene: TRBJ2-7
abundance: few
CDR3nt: TGCGCCAGCAGTCGGGGGGGAACTCAAGACCCCAACTACGAGCAGTACTTC
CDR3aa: CASSRGGTQDPNYEQYF

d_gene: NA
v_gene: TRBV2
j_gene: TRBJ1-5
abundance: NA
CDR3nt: TGTGCCAGCAACAGAGACAATCAGCCCCAGCATTTT
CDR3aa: CASNRDNQPQHF

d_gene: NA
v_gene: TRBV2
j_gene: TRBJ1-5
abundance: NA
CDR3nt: TGTGCCAGCAGTGGAAGACGGGACATCCTTCGGGCTAGCAATCAGCCCCAGCATTTT
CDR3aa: CASSGRRDILRASNQPQHF

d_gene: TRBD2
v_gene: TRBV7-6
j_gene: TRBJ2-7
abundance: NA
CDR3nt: TGTGCCAGCAGCTTATCGGGACTAGCGATCCACGAGCAGTACTTC
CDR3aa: CASSLSGLAIHEQYF

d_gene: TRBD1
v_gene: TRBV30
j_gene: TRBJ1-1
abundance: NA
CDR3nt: TGTGCCTGGAGTCTTCGAGGGGGCCCTAACACTGAAGCTTTCTTT
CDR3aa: CAWSLRGGPNTEAFF

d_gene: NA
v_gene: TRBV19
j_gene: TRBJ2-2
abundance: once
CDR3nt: TGTGCCAGTAACGGGCCCGGGGAGCTGTTTTTT
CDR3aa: CASNGPGELFF

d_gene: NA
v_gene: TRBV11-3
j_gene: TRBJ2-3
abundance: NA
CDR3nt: TGTGCCAGCAGCCCACGGGGGTATTTT
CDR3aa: CASSPRGYF

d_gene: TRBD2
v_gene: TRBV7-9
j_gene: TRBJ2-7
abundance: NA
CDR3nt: TGTGCCAGCAGCTTCCTCGGACTAGTCGAGCAGTACTTC
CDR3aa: CASSFLGLVEQYF

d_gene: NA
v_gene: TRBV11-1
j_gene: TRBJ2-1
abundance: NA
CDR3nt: TGTGCCAGCAGCTTAGAAAGCAGCGATGAGCAGTTCTTC
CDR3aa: CASSLESSDEQFF

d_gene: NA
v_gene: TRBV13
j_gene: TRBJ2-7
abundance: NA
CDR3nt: TGTGCCAGCAGCCAAACTCCGGACAGCGCCAACTACGAGCAGTACTTC
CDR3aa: CASSQTPDSANYEQYF

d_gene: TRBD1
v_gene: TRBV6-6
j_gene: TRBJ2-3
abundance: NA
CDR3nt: TGTGCCAGCAGGACAGGGGGAAGAACAGATACGCAGTATTTT
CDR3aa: CASRTGGRTDTQYF

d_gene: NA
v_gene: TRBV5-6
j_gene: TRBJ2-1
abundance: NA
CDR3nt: TGTGCCAGCAGCTTGGGTTGGGTGCAGTTCTTC
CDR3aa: CASSLGWVQFF

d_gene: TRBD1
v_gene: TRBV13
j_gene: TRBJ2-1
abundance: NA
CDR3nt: TGTGCCAGCAGCTCCCGGGACAGGGGGCGAGCGAATGAGCAGTTCTTC
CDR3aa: CASSSRDRGRANEQFF

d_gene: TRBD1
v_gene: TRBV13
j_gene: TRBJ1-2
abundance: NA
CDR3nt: TGTGCCAGCAGCTCGGGACAGGAGAACTATGGCTACACCTTC
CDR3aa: CASSSGQENYGYTF

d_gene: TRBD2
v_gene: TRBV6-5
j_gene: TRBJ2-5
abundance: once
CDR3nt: TGTGCCAGCAGTACACGGCGGGAGGGCAGGGAGACCCAGTACTTC
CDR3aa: CASSTRREGRETQYF

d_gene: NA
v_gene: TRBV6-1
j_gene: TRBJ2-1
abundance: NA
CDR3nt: TGTGCCAGCAGTGTGCAGGGATACAATGAGCAGTTCTTC
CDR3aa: CASSVQGYNEQFF

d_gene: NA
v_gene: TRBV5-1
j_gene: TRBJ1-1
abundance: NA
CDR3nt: TGCGCCAGCAGCTTGTCCAGGACCAGGAACACTGAAGCTTTCTTT
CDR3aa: CASSLSRTRNTEAFF

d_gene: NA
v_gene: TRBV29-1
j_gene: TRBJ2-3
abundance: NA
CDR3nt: TGCAGCGTTGAAGATTACGGCACAGATACGCAGTATTTT
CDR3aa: CSVEDYGTDTQYF

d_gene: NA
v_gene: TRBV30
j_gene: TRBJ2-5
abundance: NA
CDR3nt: TGTGCCTGGAGCCCTGTAGTGGAGACCCAGTACTTC
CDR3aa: CAWSPVVETQYF

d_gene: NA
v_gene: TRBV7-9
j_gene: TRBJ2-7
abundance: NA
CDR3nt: TGTGCCAGCAGGGGCGGGGGCGCTTCCAACGAGCAGTACTTC
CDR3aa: CASRGGGASNEQYF

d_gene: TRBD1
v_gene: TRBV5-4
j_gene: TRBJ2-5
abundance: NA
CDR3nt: TGTGCCAGCAGCACCCGACAGGGGGCACAGCGGGAGACCCAGTACTTC
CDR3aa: CASSTRQGAQRETQYF

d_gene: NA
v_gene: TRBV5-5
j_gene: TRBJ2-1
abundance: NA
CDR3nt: TGTGCCAGCAGCCCGACACTTTTGGACCGAAGCTCCTACAATGAGCAGTTCTTC
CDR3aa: CASSPTLLDRSSYNEQFF

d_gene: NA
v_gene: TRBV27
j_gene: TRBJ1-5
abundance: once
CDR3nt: TGTGCCAGCACTCAGTCCGCCCGGGAAAGAGAACAGCCCCAGCATTTT
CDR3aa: CASTQSAREREQPQHF

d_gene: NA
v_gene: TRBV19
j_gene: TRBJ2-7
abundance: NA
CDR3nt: TGTGCCACCAGATCAGGGGACCACGAGCAGTACTTC
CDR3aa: CATRSGDHEQYF

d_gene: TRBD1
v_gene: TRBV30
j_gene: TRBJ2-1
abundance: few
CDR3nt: TGTGCCTGGAACTCCGGGACAGGAGAATACAATGAGCAGTTCTTC
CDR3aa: CAWNSGTGEYNEQFF

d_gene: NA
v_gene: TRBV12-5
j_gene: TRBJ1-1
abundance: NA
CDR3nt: TGTGCTAGTGGTTTGAGTGGCACTGAAGCTTTCTTT
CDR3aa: CASGLSGTEAFF

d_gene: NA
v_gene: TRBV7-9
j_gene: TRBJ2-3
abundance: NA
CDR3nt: TGTGCCGGCCTTAGCGGCACAGATACGCAGTATTTT
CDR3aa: CAGLSGTDTQYF

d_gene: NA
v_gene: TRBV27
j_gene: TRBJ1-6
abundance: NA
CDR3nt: TGTGCCAGCAGTTTAGCAGGGTTCAATTCACCCCTCCACTTT
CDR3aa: CASSLAGFNSPLHF

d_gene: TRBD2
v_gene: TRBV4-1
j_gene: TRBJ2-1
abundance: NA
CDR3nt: TGCGCCAGCAGCCCCGGCGGGGGTTACAATGAGCAGTTCTTC
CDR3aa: CASSPGGGYNEQFF

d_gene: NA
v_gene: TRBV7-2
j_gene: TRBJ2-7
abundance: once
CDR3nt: TGTGCCAGCAGCTTAGAAGTGGGGCCGATTTACGAGCAGTACTTC
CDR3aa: CASSLEVGPIYEQYF

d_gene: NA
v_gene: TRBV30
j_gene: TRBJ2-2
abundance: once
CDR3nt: TGTGCCTGGAGTGCTGCGGACACAAACACCGGGGAGCTGTTTTTT
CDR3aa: CAWSAADTNTGELFF

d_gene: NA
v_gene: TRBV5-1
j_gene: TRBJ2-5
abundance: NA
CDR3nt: TGCGCCAGCAGCTTGTACGGGGTAGTAGGGATGCCCGGCAAAGAGACCCAGTACTTC
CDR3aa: CASSLYGVVGMPGKETQYF